This T cell receptor beta chain was identified during a study of CD4 T cells in relation to SARS-CoV-2 and coronaviruses. Study-wide points: According to naive versus memory sequencing, detected responses are memory recall, not newly primed.

On this clone itself: Its specificity is unknown.

Before the COVID-19 pandemic, during about 2011-2019, CD4+ T cells were taken from unexposed donors. Germline CDR1 and CDR2: KGHSH and LQKENI. CDR3 length: 16 amino acids. V lost 3 bases and J lost 0, with 9 bases in between. Sequencing used immunoSEQ multiplex PCR; TCRdb keeps in-frame clones, though not all of them. In the table there are about 60,000 clones, 85% to 95% of which are singletons. This TCR was recovered from a human donor in good health. The rearrangement uses TRBV18 and TRBJ2-6; no definite D call. The material sequenced was naive CD4+ T cells from PBMCs. Subset of the sample: naive CD4+ T cells isolated by negative enrichment. The CDR3, as DNA: TGTGCCAGCTCACCCCCTGCTCTCTCTGGGGCCAACGTCCTGACTTTC. Translating gives CASSPPALSGANVLTF.